This entry lists 5 T cell receptor beta chains sequenced from one sample in a study of blood T cells in healthy people across ages. A second 7 to 11 cycle PCR used barcoded and J-beta primers. TCRdb fed the 5' RACE reads into MiXCR, producing one record per CDR3 protein. This sample has roughly 720,000 distinct CDR3 sequences; 53% occur once, and the top ten carry roughly 40%. What was sequenced was blood. Receptors were obtained from a man older than 75 in good health.

This clonotype was seen a handful of times. The gene calls are TRBV20-1 and TRBJ1-6, with 8 bases aligning to TRBD1. The V and J ends lost 0 bases and 7 bases, in that order; junction bases with no gene match: 2. The germline V gene has CDR1 DFQATT and CDR2 SNEGSKA (reference sequence). The CDR3 extends over 14 amino acids. The CDR3 reads CSARETGGNSPLHF. As DNA, the CDR3 is TGCAGTGCTAGAGAAACAGGGGGGAATTCACCCCTCCACTTT.

This clonotype has only a few counts. V and J are TRBV14 and TRBJ2-4; 12 positions match TRBD2. J was trimmed by 15 bases and V by 4 bases; bases with no gene match: 13. CDR1 is SGHDN, CDR2 FVKESK, per germline. The CDR3 has 15 residues. The CDR3 sequence is CASSRGTSGRDARYF. For the CDR3, the DNA is TGTGCCAGCAGCCGTGGGACTAGCGGGCGTGATGCTCGGTACTTC.

The chain uses TRBV27 and TRBJ2-1; 8 positions agree with TRBD1. Germline CDR1 MNHEY, CDR2 SMNVEV (reference sequence). The CDR3 spans 15 residues. The ends lost 5 bases at V and 5 bases at J; junction bases unmatched: 8. CDR3 protein: CASSPRQGMDNEQFF. In nucleotides, the CDR3 is TGTGCCAGCAGTCCCAGACAGGGGATGGACAATGAGCAGTTCTTC.

A few counts support this clonotype. DNA for the CDR3: TGTGCCATTCAGGGGGACAGAGGTCCTATGTACAATGAGCAGTTCTTC. Translating gives CAIQGDRGPMYNEQFF. The V gene is TRBV10-3, the J gene TRBJ2-1; 7 bases match TRBD1. J lost 4 bases, V lost 9 bases, and 15 bases had no gene match. This CDR3 has 16 amino acids. The germline V gene has CDR1 ENHRY and CDR2 SYGVKD.

The chain employs TRBV20-1 and TRBJ2-2; TRBD2 might be the D (5 bases). Trimming cost V 5 bases and J 3 bases, with 13 bases left between them. Germline CDR1 reads DFQATT; CDR2 reads SNEGSKA (reference sequence). The CDR3 covers 14 residues. As DNA, the CDR3 is TGCAGTGCTTCGAGGCTAGCATACACCGGGGAGCTGTTTTTT. This codes for CSASRLAYTGELFF.